The source of this T cell receptor beta chain is a study of shared clonotypes between healthy human individuals. Whole-study results and caveats: Of the naive CD4 clonotypes, roughly 5% were shared across a few donors. Only blood was sampled; tissue repertoires likely differ.

Libraries were prepared by immunoSEQ multiplex PCR; TCRdb keeps only in-frame clonotypes and omits some of them. The table includes under 550,000 clones, 96% detected once. Caucasian adults residing in Nashville, Tennessee made up all the donors. V was clipped by 2 bases and J by 0 bases, with 2 bases between them. Germline CDR1 reads SNHLY; CDR2 reads FYNNEI. The CDR3 length is 12 residues. A word on this clone: The antigen is undetermined.

Material: naive CD4+ T cells sorted from blood. Subset here: CD45RA+ positively selected. The source of this sequence is a woman in her 30s in good health. The rearrangement joins TRBV2 to TRBJ2-7; no clear D. Here the CDR3 reads CASSEPSYEQYF. CDR3 DNA sequence: TGTGCCAGCAGTGAACCCTCCTACGAGCAGTACTTC. Together with reference TRBV2 and TRBJ2-7, the CDR3 gives the full variable domain: EPEVTQTPSHQVTQMGQEVILRCVPISNHLYFYWYRQILGQKVEFLVSFYNNEISEKSEIFDDQFSVERPDGSNFTLKIRSTKLEDSAMYFCASSEPSYEQYFGPGTRLTVT.